A selection of T cell receptor beta chains follows, all from one sample in a study of CD8+ T cells in alopecia areata. Generated by immunoSEQ multiplex PCR, the TCRdb table keeps only in-frame clones and is missing some. The repertoire holds about 200,000 clones, around 62% seen once, with just over 0.45% in the top ten. Sequenced material: CD4+ T cells sorted from blood, taken at week 0. Receptors originate from a human donor with alopecia areata. Both conserved end residues are part of each CDR3. D genes are given only for firm matches. For some rows the clone size is stated as once, few or many, or as a class when expanded; others skip it.

size,J,D,V,CDR3,DNA
-,TRBJ1-4,-,TRBV7-9,CASSTSEKLFF,TGTGCCAGCAGCACCAGTGAAAAACTGTTTTTT
-,TRBJ1-5,-,TRBV7-9,CASSLGGKSGQPQHF,TGTGCCAGCAGCTTAGGAGGGAAGTCAGGCCAGCCCCAGCATTTT
-,TRBJ1-2,-,TRBV5-4,CASSFGGLNYGYTF,TGTGCCAGCAGCTTCGGGGGACTCAACTATGGCTACACCTTC
-,TRBJ2-7,-,TRBV1,CTSSHPGRAREQYF,TGCACCAGCAGCCACCCTGGGCGGGCGCGGGAGCAGTACTTC
-,TRBJ1-2,-,TRBV15,CATSREDANNYGYTF,TGTGCCACCAGCAGAGAAGACGCGAATAACTATGGCTACACCTTC
-,TRBJ1-1,-,TRBV29-1,CSVEGRSNTEAFF,TGCAGCGTTGAGGGCAGATCGAACACTGAAGCTTTCTTT
once,TRBJ1-2,TRBD1,TRBV5-4,CASSLAVVVGQGSGYTF,TGTGCCAGCAGCTTGGCCGTTGTGGTAGGACAGGGGAGTGGCTACACCTTC
-,TRBJ1-5,-,TRBV29-1,CSVGGAINQPQHF,TGCAGCGTTGGTGGGGCGATCAATCAGCCCCAGCATTTT
few,TRBJ2-3,-,TRBV5-1,CASSLPRPDTQYF,TGCGCCAGCAGCTTGCCTAGGCCAGATACGCAGTATTTT
many,TRBJ1-2,-,TRBV19,CASSITRDYGYTF,TGTGCCAGTAGTATCACCAGGGACTATGGCTACACCTTC